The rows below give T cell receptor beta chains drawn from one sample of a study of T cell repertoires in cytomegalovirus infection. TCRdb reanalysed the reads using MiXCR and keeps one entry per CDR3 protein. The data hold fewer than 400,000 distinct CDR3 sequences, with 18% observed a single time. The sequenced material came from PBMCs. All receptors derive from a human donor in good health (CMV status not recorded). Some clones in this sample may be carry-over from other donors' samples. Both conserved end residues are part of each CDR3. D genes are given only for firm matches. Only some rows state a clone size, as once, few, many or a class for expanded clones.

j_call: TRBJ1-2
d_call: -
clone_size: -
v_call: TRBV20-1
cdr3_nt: TGCAGTGCTAGAGATAGGGGGGCAGGGGCTAACTATGGCTACACCTTC
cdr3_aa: CSARDRGAGANYGYTF

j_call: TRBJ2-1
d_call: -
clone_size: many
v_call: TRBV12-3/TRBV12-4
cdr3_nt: TGTGCCAGCAGCCCGCCCAACAGGCTACGGACGGAACGGAATGAGCAGTTCTTC
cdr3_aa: CASSPPNRLRTERNEQFF

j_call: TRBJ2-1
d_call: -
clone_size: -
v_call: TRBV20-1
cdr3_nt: TGCAGTGCTAGCCTGACTAGCTCCTACAATGAGCAGTTCTTC
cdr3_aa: CSASLTSSYNEQFF

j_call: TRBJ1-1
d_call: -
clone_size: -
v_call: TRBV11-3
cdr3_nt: TGTGCCAGCAGCCCTAGGAGGGGGGGTGAAGCTTTCTTT
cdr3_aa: CASSPRRGGEAFF

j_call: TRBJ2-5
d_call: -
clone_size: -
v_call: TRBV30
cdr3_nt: TGTGCCTGGAGTGTACGGGCAGCTCAAGAGACCCAGTACTTC
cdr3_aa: CAWSVRAAQETQYF

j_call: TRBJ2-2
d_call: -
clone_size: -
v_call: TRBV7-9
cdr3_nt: TGTGCCAGCAGCTCACCCTTTCGGAGGTCCGGGGAGCTGTTTTTT
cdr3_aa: CASSSPFRRSGELFF

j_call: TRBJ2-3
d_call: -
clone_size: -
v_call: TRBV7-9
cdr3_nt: TGTGCCAGCAGCTACGGGCAGCCCACAGATACGCAGTATTTT
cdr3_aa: CASSYGQPTDTQYF

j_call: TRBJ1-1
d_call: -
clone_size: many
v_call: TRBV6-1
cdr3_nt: TGTGCCAGCAGTTCAGTGGGGCCAGGAACTGAAGCTTTCTTT
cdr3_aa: CASSSVGPGTEAFF

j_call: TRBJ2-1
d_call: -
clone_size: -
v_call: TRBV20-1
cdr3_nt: TGCAGTGCTAGAGGGGAATCAAGCTCCTACAATGAGCAGTTCTTC
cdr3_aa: CSARGESSSYNEQFF

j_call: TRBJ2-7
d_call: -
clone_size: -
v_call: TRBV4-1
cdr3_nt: TGCGCCAGCAGCCAAGACGGGTTCTACGAGCAGTACTTC
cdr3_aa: CASSQDGFYEQYF

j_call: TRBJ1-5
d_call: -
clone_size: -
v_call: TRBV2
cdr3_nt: TGTGCCAGCACCCAGCGGACAGATAGCAATCAGCCCCAGCATTTT
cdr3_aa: CASTQRTDSNQPQHF

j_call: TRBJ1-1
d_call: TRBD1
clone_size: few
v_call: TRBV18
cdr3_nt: TGTGCCAGCTCCCCTGACAGGGCCACTGAAGCTTTCTTT
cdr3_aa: CASSPDRATEAFF

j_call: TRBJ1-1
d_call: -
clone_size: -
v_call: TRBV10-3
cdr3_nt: TGTGCCACGAGCCGGGACGGTAACACTGAAGCTTTCTTT
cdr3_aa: CATSRDGNTEAFF

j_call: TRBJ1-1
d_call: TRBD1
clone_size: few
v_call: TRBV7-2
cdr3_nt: TGTGCCAGCAGCTTAGTTGGGACAGGGGGCAACCCTGAAGCTTTCTTT
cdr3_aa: CASSLVGTGGNPEAFF

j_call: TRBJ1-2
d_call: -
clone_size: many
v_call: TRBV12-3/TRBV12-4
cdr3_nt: TGTGCCAGCAGTTTCGGGGTCCCCCTGGGCTACACCTTC
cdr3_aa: CASSFGVPLGYTF

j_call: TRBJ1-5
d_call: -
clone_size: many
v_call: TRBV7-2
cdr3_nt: TGTGCCAGCAGCTCGCCACAGCCCGATCAGCCCCAGCATTTT
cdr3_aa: CASSSPQPDQPQHF

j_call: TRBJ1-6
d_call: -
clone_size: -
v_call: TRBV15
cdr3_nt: TGTGCCACCACCCCGCTCGGACAGCTTCGCCGAGGGGCCCTCCACTTT
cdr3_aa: CATTPLGQLRRGALHF

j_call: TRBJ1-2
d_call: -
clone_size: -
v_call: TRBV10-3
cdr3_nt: TGTGCCATCAGTGAGTCGGGTACTCCGAATGGCTACACCTTC
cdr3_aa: CAISESGTPNGYTF

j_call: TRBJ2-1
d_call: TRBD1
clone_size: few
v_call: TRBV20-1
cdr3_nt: TGCAGTGCCCCCCCTAGACAGGGGGATTACAATGAGCAGTTCTTC
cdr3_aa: CSAPPRQGDYNEQFF

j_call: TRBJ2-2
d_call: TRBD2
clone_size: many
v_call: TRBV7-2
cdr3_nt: TGTGCCAGCAGTCCTCGGGGGGCGAACACCGGGGAGCTGTTTTTT
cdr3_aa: CASSPRGANTGELFF

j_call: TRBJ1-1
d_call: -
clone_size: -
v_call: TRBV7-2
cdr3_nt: TGTGCCAGCAGCTTAATGGACACTGAAGCTTTCTTT
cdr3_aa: CASSLMDTEAFF

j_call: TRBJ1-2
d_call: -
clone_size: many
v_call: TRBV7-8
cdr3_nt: TGTGCCAGCAGCTTAGCAAGGCAGACCTATGGCTACACCTTC
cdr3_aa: CASSLARQTYGYTF

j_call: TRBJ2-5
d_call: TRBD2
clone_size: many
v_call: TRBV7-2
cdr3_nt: TGTGCCAGCAGCTTATTCCGGGAGGCGGGGGAGACCCAGTACTTC
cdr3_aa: CASSLFREAGETQYF

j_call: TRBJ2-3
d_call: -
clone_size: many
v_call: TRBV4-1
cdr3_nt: TGCGCCAGCAGCGAATCCACCTCCCGGTCTGGGACGCAGTATTTT
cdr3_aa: CASSESTSRSGTQYF

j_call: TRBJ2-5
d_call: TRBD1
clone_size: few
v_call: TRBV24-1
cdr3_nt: TGTGCCACCAGTGACCCGGGACAGGGAGGCCAAGAGACCCAGTACTTC
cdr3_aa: CATSDPGQGGQETQYF

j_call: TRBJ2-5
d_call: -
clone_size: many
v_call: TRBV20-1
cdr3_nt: TGCAGTGCCCCTGATCGTGGTCAGAACCAAGAGACCCAGTACTTC
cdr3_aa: CSAPDRGQNQETQYF

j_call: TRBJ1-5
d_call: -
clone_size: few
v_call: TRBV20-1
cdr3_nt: TGCAGTGTCCCAGGTCCCGGCAATCAGCCCCAGCATTTT
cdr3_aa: CSVPGPGNQPQHF

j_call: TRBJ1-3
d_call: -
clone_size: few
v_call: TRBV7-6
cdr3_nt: TGTGCCAGCAGCCCAGGTGGGGCGCTCTCTGGAAACACCATATATTTT
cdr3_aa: CASSPGGALSGNTIYF

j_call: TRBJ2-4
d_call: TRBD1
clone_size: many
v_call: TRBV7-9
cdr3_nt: TGTGCCAGCAGCTCAACAGGGGGCGATCCAAACATTCAGTACTTC
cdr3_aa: CASSSTGGDPNIQYF

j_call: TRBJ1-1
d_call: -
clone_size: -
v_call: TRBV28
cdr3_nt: TGTGCCAGCAGCATTTCGCCGGCCATGAACACTGAAGCTTTCTTT
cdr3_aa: CASSISPAMNTEAFF

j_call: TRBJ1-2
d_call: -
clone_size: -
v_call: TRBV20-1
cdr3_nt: TGCAGTGCTAGAGTGGGCCAGGGAGGGGACTATGGCTACACCTTC
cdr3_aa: CSARVGQGGDYGYTF

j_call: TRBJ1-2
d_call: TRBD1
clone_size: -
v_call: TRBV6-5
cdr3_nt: TGTGCCAGCAGACTTAGACAGGGAGCTGGCCACACCTTC
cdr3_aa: CASRLRQGAGHTF

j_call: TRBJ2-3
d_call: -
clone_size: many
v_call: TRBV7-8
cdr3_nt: TGTGCCAGCAGCTTTTCTGGGATGGGGGGCACGCAGTATTTT
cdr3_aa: CASSFSGMGGTQYF

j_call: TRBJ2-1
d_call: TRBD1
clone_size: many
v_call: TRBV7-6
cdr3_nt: TGTGCCAGCAGCTTAGGACAGGGGGCGGGTCAGTTCTTC
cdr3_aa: CASSLGQGAGQFF

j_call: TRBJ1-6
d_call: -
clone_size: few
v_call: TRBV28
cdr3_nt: TGTGCCAGCAGTTTACTTACGCTCTCACCCCTCCACTTT
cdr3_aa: CASSLLTLSPLHF

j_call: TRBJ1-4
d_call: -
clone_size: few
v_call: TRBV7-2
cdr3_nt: TGTGCCAGCAGCTCGGGACCCGGAGGGGAAAAACTGTTTTTT
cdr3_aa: CASSSGPGGEKLFF

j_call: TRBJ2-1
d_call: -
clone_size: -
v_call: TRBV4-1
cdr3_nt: TGCGCCAGCAGCCCCAGCACGCACTACAATGAGCAGTTCTTC
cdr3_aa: CASSPSTHYNEQFF

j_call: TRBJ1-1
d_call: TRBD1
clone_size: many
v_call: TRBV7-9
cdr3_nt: TGTGCCAGCAGCAGGACAGGGAACACTGAAGCTTTCTTT
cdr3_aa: CASSRTGNTEAFF

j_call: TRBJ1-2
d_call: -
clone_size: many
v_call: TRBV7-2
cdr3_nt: TGTGCCAGCAGCTTAGCGGGCCAAGTCTATGGCTACACCTTC
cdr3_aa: CASSLAGQVYGYTF

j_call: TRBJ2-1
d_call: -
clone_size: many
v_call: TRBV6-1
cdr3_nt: TGTGCCAGCATCTACCCGGGACTCTCCTACAATGAGCAGTTCTTC
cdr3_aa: CASIYPGLSYNEQFF

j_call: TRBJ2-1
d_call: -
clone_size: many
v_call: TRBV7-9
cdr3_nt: TGTGCCAGCAACCGAGGACAGGGAGGGTCTTTTTACAATGAGCAGTTCTTC
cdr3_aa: CASNRGQGGSFYNEQFF

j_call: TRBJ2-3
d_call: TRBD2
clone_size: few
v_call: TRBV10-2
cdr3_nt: TGCGCCAGCAGTGACCGCCGGACTAGCGGAAGCACAGATACGCAGTATTTT
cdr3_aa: CASSDRRTSGSTDTQYF

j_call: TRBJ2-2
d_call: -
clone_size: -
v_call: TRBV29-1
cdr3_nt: TGCAGCGTTGAAGTTCCTGCAACGGGGACCGGGGAGCTGTTTTTT
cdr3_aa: CSVEVPATGTGELFF

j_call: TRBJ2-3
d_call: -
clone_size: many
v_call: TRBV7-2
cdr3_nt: TGTGCCAGCAGCTTAGATGACGGTACGCAGTATTTT
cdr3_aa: CASSLDDGTQYF

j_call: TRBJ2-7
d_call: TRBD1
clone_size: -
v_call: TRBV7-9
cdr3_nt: TGTGCCAGCAGCCGACGGCCCTTGGGACAGGGTTCCTTCTACGAGCAGTACTTC
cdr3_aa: CASSRRPLGQGSFYEQYF

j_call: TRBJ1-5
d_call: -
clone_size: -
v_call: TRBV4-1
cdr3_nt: TGTGTCAGCAGCCAAGCAGGAGCGGGCAATCAGCCCCAGCATTTT
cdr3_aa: CVSSQAGAGNQPQHF

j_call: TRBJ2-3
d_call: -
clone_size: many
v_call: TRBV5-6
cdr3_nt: TGTGCCAGCAGCTCCCGGGCCCGGGAGGATACGCAGTATTTT
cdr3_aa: CASSSRAREDTQYF

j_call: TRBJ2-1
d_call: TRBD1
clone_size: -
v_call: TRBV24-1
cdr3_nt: TGTGCCACCAGTGACTCGTCGGGACAGGCCTACAATGAGCAGTTCTTC
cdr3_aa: CATSDSSGQAYNEQFF

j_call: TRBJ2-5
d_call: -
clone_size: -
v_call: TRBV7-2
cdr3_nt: TGTGCCAGCAGCCTATGGACGGAGGCACAAGAGACCCAGTACTTC
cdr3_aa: CASSLWTEAQETQYF

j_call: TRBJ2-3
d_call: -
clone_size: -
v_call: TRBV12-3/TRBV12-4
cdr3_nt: TGTGCCAGCACCCCCGCGGGGTCGCAAGATACGCAGTATTTT
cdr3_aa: CASTPAGSQDTQYF

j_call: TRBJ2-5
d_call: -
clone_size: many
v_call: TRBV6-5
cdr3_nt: TGTGCCAGCAGTTACCCCCGGGACTCTGGGACAAATGCAGAGACCCAGTACTTC
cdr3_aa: CASSYPRDSGTNAETQYF

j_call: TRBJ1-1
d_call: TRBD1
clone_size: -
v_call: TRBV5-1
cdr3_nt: TGCGCCAGCAGCTCACCCGGGGACAGCCTAATGAACACTGAAGCTTTCTTT
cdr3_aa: CASSSPGDSLMNTEAFF

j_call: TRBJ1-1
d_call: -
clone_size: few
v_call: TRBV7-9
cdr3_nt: TGTGCCAGCAGCTTAGGCAGGGTAGCTTTCTTT
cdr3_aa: CASSLGRVAFF

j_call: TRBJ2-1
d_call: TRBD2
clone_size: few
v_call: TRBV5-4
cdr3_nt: TGTGCCACAGAAAGCGGGGGGTACAATGAGCAGTTCTTC
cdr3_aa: CATESGGYNEQFF

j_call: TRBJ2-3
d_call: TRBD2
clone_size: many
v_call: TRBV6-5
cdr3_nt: TGTGCCAGCAGTCCCCGTAGCGGGGTGAGCACAGATACGCAGTATTTT
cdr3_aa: CASSPRSGVSTDTQYF

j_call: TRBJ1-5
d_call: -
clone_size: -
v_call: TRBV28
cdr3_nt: TGTGCCAGCGAGGAGGCACAGAGGCAGCCCCAGCATTTT
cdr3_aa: CASEEAQRQPQHF